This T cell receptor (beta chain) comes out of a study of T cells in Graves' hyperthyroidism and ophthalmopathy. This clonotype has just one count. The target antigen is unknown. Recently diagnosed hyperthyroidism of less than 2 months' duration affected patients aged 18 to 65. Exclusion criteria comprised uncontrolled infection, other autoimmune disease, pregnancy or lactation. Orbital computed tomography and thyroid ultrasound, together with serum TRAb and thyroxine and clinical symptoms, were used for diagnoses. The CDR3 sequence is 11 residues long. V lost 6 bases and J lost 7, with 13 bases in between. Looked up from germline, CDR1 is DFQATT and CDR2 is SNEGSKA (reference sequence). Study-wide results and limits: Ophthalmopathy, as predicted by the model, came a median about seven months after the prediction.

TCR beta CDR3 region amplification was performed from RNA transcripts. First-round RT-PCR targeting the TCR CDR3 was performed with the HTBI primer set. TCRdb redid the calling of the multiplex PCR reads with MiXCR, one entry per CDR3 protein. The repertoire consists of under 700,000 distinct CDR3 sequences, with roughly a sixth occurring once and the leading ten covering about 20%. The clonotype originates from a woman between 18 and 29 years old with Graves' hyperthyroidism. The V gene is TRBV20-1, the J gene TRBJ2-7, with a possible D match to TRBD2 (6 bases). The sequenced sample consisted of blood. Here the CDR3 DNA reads TGCAGTGCCCGCAGGGCGGGAGAGCAGTACTTC. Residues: CSARRAGEQYF.